This T cell receptor beta chain was captured in a study of CD8+CD57+ T cells in acquired aplastic anemia. V lost 0 bases to trimming and J lost 4 bases, with 9 bases between them. CDR3 size: 14 residues. The germline V gene has CDR1 SGHTA and CDR2 FQGTGA. It was patients with CD8+CD57+ cell expansion by flow cytometry who were chosen for sequencing. TCR beta VDJ and CDR3 profiling used genomic DNA as template. TCRdb recomputed calls from the reads with MiXCR, one row per CDR3 protein. The sample includes about half a million distinct CDR3 sequences, around 30% seen only once; the top ten take roughly 0.89%.

This TCR was recovered from a human donor with aplastic anemia. This chain joins TRBV7-3 and TRBJ1-1, with no clear D. Sequenced: sorted CD4+, CD8+, or CD8+CD57+ T cells (not recorded which) from PBMCs. CDR3 sequence reads: CASSLTGFGTEAFF. CDR3 bases: TGTGCCAGCAGCTTAACAGGGTTTGGCACTGAAGCTTTCTTT.